This passage covers 10 T cell receptor beta chains from one sample sequenced in a study of blood T cell repertoires in COVID-19. The method was immunoSEQ multiplex PCR; TCRdb's version includes in-frame clones alone and lacks a portion of them. This sample has fewer than 300,000 clones; under 90% occur once, and the top ten carry around 2.9%. Sequences were obtained from peripheral blood. The source is a woman aged 55-70 years with active or convalescent COVID-19.

J is TRBJ1-4 and V is TRBV9; TRBD1 aligns across 9 bases. The CDR3 extends over 15 amino acids. Germline trimming cut 2 bases from V and 7 bases from J; bases unmatched to any gene: 6. Germline CDR1 reads SGDLS; CDR2 reads YYNGEE. In DNA form, the CDR3 reads TGTGCCAGCAGCGTGAGGACAGGGGAGGGTGAAAAACTGTTTTTT. Encoded protein: CASSVRTGEGEKLFF.

The rearrangement links TRBV5-6 to TRBJ1-2; no firm D call. The CDR3 sequence is 13 residues long. CDR1 is SGHDT, CDR2 YYEEEE, per germline. The ends were cut back, 0 bases at V and 8 bases at J, with 11 bases in the middle. The CDR3 sequence is CASSLVRVEGYTF. The CDR3 DNA reads TGTGCCAGCAGCTTGGTGCGGGTTGAAGGCTACACCTTC.

This sequence joins TRBV27 and TRBJ1-4, with TRBD1 matching over 8 bases. The germline V gene encodes CDR1 MNHEY and CDR2 SMNVEV (reference sequence). The V gene end was trimmed by 3 bases and the J gene end by 12 bases; junction bases not matched to a gene: 15. This CDR3 region has 16 residues. CDR3 in amino acids: CASSLSWDRTRSELFF. CDR3 sequence (DNA): TGTGCCAGCAGTTTGAGTTGGGACAGGACACGATCGGAACTGTTTTTT. Drawing the rest from reference TRBV27 and TRBJ1-4, the complete variable domain is EAQVTQNPRYLITVTGKKLTVTCSQNMNHEYMSWYRQDPGLGLRQIYYSMNVEVTDKGDVPEGYKVSRKEKRNFPLILESPSPNQTSLYFCASSLSWDRTRSELFFGSGTQLSVL.

V is TRBV15 and J is TRBJ2-3; D possibly corresponds to TRBD1 (5 bases). In germline, CDR1 is LNHNV, CDR2 YYDKDF (reference sequence). Trimming pared 0 bases from V and 13 bases from J, leaving 11 bases between. This CDR3 contains 12 residues. The CDR3 sequence: CATSREQGYEYF. The CDR3 region has the DNA TGTGCCACCAGCAGAGAGCAGGGATACGAGTATTTT.

V usage is TRBV7-3 and J usage is TRBJ2-3; 9 bases line up with TRBD1. There are 19 residues in the CDR3. After removal of 0 bases from V and 6 bases from J, the junction contained 16 bases not matched to a gene. The germline V gene has CDR1 SGHTA and CDR2 FQGTGA. The CDR3 region is CASSLTLNVGTGLGDTQYF. CDR3 nucleotides: TGTGCCAGCAGCTTAACCCTTAACGTTGGGACAGGGCTTGGGGATACGCAGTATTTT.

This clone was detected once. The rearrangement joins TRBV4-2 to TRBJ2-3; tentative D call: TRBD2 (5 bases). Trimming cost V 0 bases and J 0 bases, with 10 bases left between them. This CDR3 region has 16 residues. Germline values: CDR1 LGHNA, CDR2 YNFKEQ. The CDR3 protein is CASSQEASGSTDTQYF. The CDR3 DNA reads TGTGCCAGCAGCCAAGAAGCGAGCGGTAGCACAGATACGCAGTATTTT.

Concerning this clone: In the same sample, other DNA sequences code for this CDR3. This chain connects TRBV12-3 or TRBV12-4 to TRBJ1-3; no firm D call. CDR3 size: 11 residues. Trimming removed 5 bases from V and 4 bases from J, with 3 bases in between. The CDR3 region has the DNA TGTGCCAGCAGTAGCGGAAACACCATATATTTT. Its protein is CASSSGNTIYF.

For this clone: Other DNA sequences in this sample translate to the same CDR3. The chain's CDR3 is CASSPRGANTGELFF. CDR3 nucleotides: TGTGCCAGCTCACCAAGGGGTGCGAACACCGGGGAGCTGTTTTTT. The V and J genes are TRBV18 and TRBJ2-2; weak D call: TRBD1 (5 bases). Trimming removed 2 bases from V and 0 bases from J, with 7 bases in between. CDR1 and CDR2 (germline): KGHSH, LQKENI. The CDR3 runs 15 residues.

The V and J genes are TRBV4-3 and TRBJ1-2; a weak D match, TRBD1 (6 bases). Germline CDR1 is LGHNA and CDR2 is YSLEER. The CDR3 extends over 16 amino acids. Trimming pared 0 bases from V and 0 bases from J, leaving 11 bases between. The CDR3 DNA is TGCGCCAGCAGCCAAGAAAGGGCAGGGGCTAACTATGGCTACACCTTC. Its translation is CASSQERAGANYGYTF.

This rearrangement joins TRBV15 to TRBJ2-7; weak D call: TRBD1 (6 bases). Germline V gene lookup returns CDR1 LNHNV and CDR2 YYDKDF (reference sequence). Trimming stripped 5 bases from V and 6 bases from J, with 17 bases between. CDR3 length: 14 residues. In DNA form, the CDR3 reads TGTGCCACCAGCCCACAGGGCCCTCCGGGCGAGCAGTACTTC. It codes for CATSPQGPPGEQYF. The entire variable domain, with the rest obtained from reference TRBV15 and TRBJ2-7, is as follows: DAMVIQNPRYQVTQFGKPVTLSCSQTLNHNVMYWYQQKSSQAPKLLFHYYDKDFNNEADTPDNFQSRRPNTSFCFLDIRSPGLGDTAMYLCATSPQGPPGEQYFGPGTRLTVT.